Presented here are 30 T cell receptor beta chains from one specimen sequenced in a study of blood T cell repertoires in COVID-19. The repertoire was sequenced with immunoSEQ multiplex PCR; TCRdb's copy has only in-frame clones and lacks some. This repertoire shows approximately 400,000 clones, less than 90% found once; its top ten account for about 4.9%. Input material: PBMCs or T cells enriched from blood (not recorded which). The origin of the receptors is a woman between 50 and 59 years old who had recovered from COVID-19.

V gene TRBV3-1 (or the pseudogene TRBV3-2) combines with J gene TRBJ1-5; D not certain. The CDR3 has 16 amino acids. Germline V CDR1 and CDR2: LGHDT, YNNKEL (reference sequence). V lost 0 bases to trimming and J lost 6 bases, with 15 bases between them. The CDR3 reads CASSQDYSRGGQPQHF. Here the CDR3 DNA reads TGTGCCAGCAGCCAAGACTACTCCCGAGGAGGTCAGCCCCAGCATTTT.

V usage is TRBV11-3 and J usage is TRBJ2-3; D may be TRBD2 (6 bases). The V end was cut by 0 bases, the J end by 1 base, with 11 bases between. This CDR3 contains 16 residues. Germline V gene data show CDR1 as SGHNT and CDR2 as YENEEA. The CDR3 is CASSLDGQRGTDTQYF. As DNA, the CDR3 is TGTGCCAGCAGCTTAGATGGGCAGCGGGGCACAGATACGCAGTATTTT.

The genes are TRBV7-8 and TRBJ2-2, with D possibly TRBD2 on 6 matching bases. Germline assignment: CDR1 SGHVS and CDR2 FQNEAQ. The length of the CDR3 is 16 residues. Trimming removed 11 bases from V and 4 bases from J, with 23 bases in between. The DNA for the CDR3 is TGTGCCTCGGCCCAGGGCATCCCCGGGGGCACCGGGGAGCTGTTTTTT. Translation gives CASAQGIPGGTGELFF. Drawing the rest from reference TRBV7-8 and TRBJ2-2, the complete variable domain is GAGVSQSPRYKVAKRGQDVALRCDPISGHVSLFWYQQALGQGPEFLTYFQNEAQLDKSGLPSDRFFAERPEGSVSTLKIQRTQQEDSAVYLCASAQGIPGGTGELFFGEGSRLTVL.

The gene calls are TRBV7-2 and TRBJ1-3, with 7 positions matching TRBD1. The CDR3 runs to 16 residues. Germline values: CDR1 SGHTA, CDR2 FQGNSA. V shed 5 bases, J shed 0 bases, and the junction held 7 bases outside the gene matches. The CDR3 nucleotides read TGTGCCAGCAGCCTACAGGGGCGAATCTCTGGAAACACCATATATTTT. Translating it yields CASSLQGRISGNTIYF.

In its sample, this clone was seen a few times. The CDR3 region is CASSVDQGFNSPLHF. DNA for the CDR3: TGTGCCAGTAGTGTGGATCAGGGTTTTAATTCACCCCTCCACTTT. The rearrangement links TRBV19 to TRBJ1-6; tentative D call: TRBD1 (5 bases). V dropped 5 bases and J dropped 6 bases, with 14 bases sitting between them. Germline CDR1 LNHDA, CDR2 SQIVND (reference sequence). This CDR3 spans 15 amino acids.

This clone occurred a few times. The V call is TRBV5-1, the J call TRBJ2-2; D perhaps matches TRBD2 (5 bases). Germline V gene data show CDR1 as SGHRS and CDR2 as YFSETQ. This CDR3 has 15 residues. Trimming took off 3 bases at V and 2 bases at J, with 11 bases between the two ends. CDR3 in amino acids: CASSSDGGNTGELFF. CDR3 nucleotides: TGCGCCAGCAGCTCCGACGGAGGAAACACCGGGGAGCTGTTTTTT.

This clone was detected a few times. Other DNA variants within this sample encode the same CDR3. The chain links TRBV6-5 to TRBJ1-2; no clear D gene. Germline V gene sequence: CDR1 MNHEY, CDR2 SVGAGI. The V end lost 5 bases, the J end lost 0 bases, and 7 bases lay between the germline ends. This CDR3 contains 13 residues. The chain's CDR3 is CASSPSANYGYTF. The CDR3, as DNA: TGTGCCAGCAGTCCCTCGGCTAACTATGGCTACACCTTC.

The rearrangement uses TRBV30 and TRBJ1-5; D unclear. Germline CDR1 is GTSNPN and CDR2 is SVGIG (reference sequence). The CDR3 loop spans 16 amino acids. V lost 0 bases and J 2 bases, leaving 14 bases between the germline ends. In DNA form, the CDR3 reads TGTGCCTGGAGTGTACAATCCAGGCCCCGCAATCAGCCCCAGCATTTT. It is translated as CAWSVQSRPRNQPQHF.

V gene TRBV15 combines with J gene TRBJ1-2; D remains ambiguous. There are 13 residues in the CDR3. The V gene lost 5 bases and the J gene lost 5 bases, with 12 bases spanning the gap. Germline V gene lookup returns CDR1 LNHNV and CDR2 YYDKDF (reference sequence). CDR3 protein: CATSPEDDYGYTF. For the CDR3, the DNA is TGTGCCACCAGCCCGGAGGATGATTATGGCTACACCTTC.

The chain employs TRBV7-8 and TRBJ2-7; D may be TRBD1 (5 bases). Looked up from germline, CDR1 is SGHVS and CDR2 is FQNEAQ. With 5 bases removed from V and 6 bases from J, the gap between germline ends came to 14 bases. The CDR3 sequence is 13 residues long. CDR3 region: CASSPYQGLEQYF. The CDR3 nucleotides are TGTGCCAGCAGCCCGTATCAGGGTCTCGAGCAGTACTTC.

This rearrangement joins TRBV14 to TRBJ1-2; possibly TRBD1 for D (6 bases). The V and J ends lost 2 bases and 8 bases respectively, with 12 bases between them. The germline V gene encodes CDR1 SGHDN and CDR2 FVKESK. CDR3 size: 13 residues. The chain's CDR3 is CASSQKQGRGYTF. The CDR3 DNA reads TGTGCCAGCAGCCAAAAACAGGGAAGGGGCTACACCTTC. The variable domain in full, completed from reference TRBV14 and TRBJ1-2, reads EAGVTQFPSHSVIEKGQTVTLRCDPISGHDNLYWYRRVMGKEIKFLLHFVKESKQDESGMPNNRFLAERTGGTYSTLKVQPAELEDSGVYFCASSQKQGRGYTFGSGTRLTVV.

J is TRBJ1-2 and V is TRBV9; 9 bases align to TRBD1. Trimming took 4 bases from V and 8 from J; bases not matched to a gene: 6. The CDR3 runs 13 residues. Germline CDR1 is SGDLS and CDR2 is YYNGEE. The CDR3 region is CASSPGTGNGYTF. The CDR3 DNA sequence: TGTGCCAGCAGCCCAGGGACAGGGAACGGCTACACCTTC.

This sequence joins TRBV30 and TRBJ1-1; TRBD1 aligns across 8 bases. V gave up 2 bases and J gave up 2 bases; unmatched junction bases: 10. Germline V lookup: CDR1 GTSNPN, CDR2 SVGIG (reference sequence). This CDR3 is built from 16 residues. The CDR3 sequence: CAWSWRQGAINTEAFF. The CDR3 nucleotides read TGTGCCTGGAGTTGGCGGCAGGGGGCGATCAACACTGAAGCTTTCTTT. Combining the CDR3 with reference TRBV30 and TRBJ1-1 gives the whole variable domain SQTIHQWPATLVQPVGSPLSLECTVEGTSNPNLYWYRQAAGRGLQLLFYSVGIGQISSEVPQNLSASRPQDRQFILSSKKLLLSDSGFYLCAWSWRQGAINTEAFFGQGTRLTVV.

The chain combines TRBV7-6 with TRBJ1-4, with D perhaps TRBD1 (5 bases). Deletions cut 3 bases from V and 4 bases from J, with 18 bases between. CDR3 size: 17 residues. Germline values: CDR1 SGHVS, CDR2 FNYEAQ. DNA of the CDR3: TGTGCCAGCAGCTTTTCTGCCCGGGACTCGCTTAATGAAAAACTGTTTTTT. Translating it yields CASSFSARDSLNEKLFF.

The gene calls are TRBV14 and TRBJ2-2, with 8 bases that match TRBD1. CDR3 size: 16 residues. Germline CDR1 and CDR2: SGHDN and FVKESK. The CDR3 reads CAVGGQATSNTGELFF. CDR3 coding DNA: TGTGCTGTGGGGGGACAGGCAACTTCGAACACCGGGGAGCTGTTTTTT.

V gene TRBV29-1 combines with J gene TRBJ1-2; 8 bases align to TRBD1. Germline V gene lookup returns CDR1 SQVTM and CDR2 ANQGSEA. This CDR3 has 13 residues. With 2 bases clipped from V and 7 bases from J, the junction kept 6 bases outside the gene matches. The CDR3 is CSVESQGAGGYTF. The CDR3 DNA is TGCAGCGTTGAATCGCAGGGGGCCGGTGGCTACACCTTC.

The genes are TRBV27 and TRBJ2-3; 8 nucleotides align to TRBD1. After removal of 6 bases from V and 5 bases from J, the junction contained 10 bases not matched to a gene. Germline CDR1 MNHEY, CDR2 SMNVEV (reference sequence). CDR3 length: 15 residues. CDR3 DNA: TGTGCCAGCAGGTGGACAGGGATAGGCCAAGATACGCAGTATTTT. Amino acids: CASRWTGIGQDTQYF.

The chain combines TRBV18 with TRBJ1-4; D unclear. Trimming stripped 4 bases from V and 8 bases from J, with 11 bases between. The CDR3 runs to 13 residues. Germline CDR1 reads KGHSH; CDR2 reads LQKENI. The CDR3 sequence is CASSRGREEKLFF. DNA of the CDR3: TGTGCCAGCTCACGAGGGAGAGAGGAAAAACTGTTTTTT.

The J gene is TRBJ2-7, the V gene TRBV18, with TRBD2 identical over 10 bases. J was trimmed by 3 bases and V by 8 bases; bases with no gene match: 7. Germline-derived CDR1 and CDR2 are KGHSH and LQKENI. This CDR3 region has 14 residues. This CDR3 is CASQGTSANYEQYF. The CDR3 DNA is TGTGCCAGCCAAGGGACTAGCGCCAACTACGAGCAGTACTTC.

The rearrangement links TRBV5-4 to TRBJ2-7, with 9 bases matching TRBD1. In germline, CDR1 is SGHNT, CDR2 YYREEE (reference sequence). The CDR3 is 18 amino acids. V lost 4 bases and J lost 3; bases outside the gene matches: 17. The CDR3: CASSRVPGQGVLDYEQYF. The CDR3 nucleotides are TGTGCCAGCAGCCGCGTCCCGGGACAGGGTGTGCTCGACTACGAGCAGTACTTC. Full variable domain (missing parts from reference TRBV5-4 and TRBJ2-7): ETGVTQSPTHLIKTRGQQVTLRCSSQSGHNTVSWYQQALGQGPQFIFQYYREEENGRGNFPPRFSGLQFPNYSSELNVNALELDDSALYLCASSRVPGQGVLDYEQYFGPGTRLTVT.

The J gene is TRBJ2-3, the V gene TRBV9, with TRBD2 as a possible D gene (6 bases). Per the germline V gene, CDR1 is SGDLS and CDR2 is YYNGEE. The CDR3 spans 17 residues. V lost 4 bases to trimming and J lost 4 bases, with 22 bases between them. This CDR3 is CASSPRGTSQEADTQYF. The CDR3 coding sequence is TGTGCCAGCAGCCCTCGAGGGACTTCTCAGGAAGCAGATACGCAGTATTTT.

The CDR3 nucleotides read TGTGCCACCAGCAGGGGCAGGGGGAAAGGGAACACTGAAGCTTTCTTT. Its protein is CATSRGRGKGNTEAFF. The genes are TRBV15 and TRBJ1-1; 7 positions match TRBD1. Germline loops: CDR1 LNHNV, CDR2 YYDKDF (reference sequence). The V and J ends lost 3 bases and 1 base, in that order; junction bases with no gene match: 8. CDR3 size: 16 residues. Looking up the rest from reference TRBV15 and TRBJ1-1 gives the full variable domain: DAMVIQNPRYQVTQFGKPVTLSCSQTLNHNVMYWYQQKSSQAPKLLFHYYDKDFNNEADTPDNFQSRRPNTSFCFLDIRSPGLGDTAMYLCATSRGRGKGNTEAFFGQGTRLTVV.

This chain links TRBV7-8 with TRBJ2-7; D is unclear. Trimming removed 5 bases at V and 6 bases at J, with 14 bases between. CDR1 SGHVS and CDR2 FQNEAQ come from the germline V gene. The CDR3 runs to 13 residues. The CDR3 DNA follows: TGTGCCAGCAGCCCAACCACTGTCGGCGAGCAGTACTTC. It codes for CASSPTTVGEQYF.

This rearrangement joins TRBV14 to TRBJ1-4, with TRBD1 matching over 7 bases. This CDR3 is built from 16 residues. V shed 3 bases, J shed 8 bases, and the junction held 12 bases outside the gene matches. Germline CDR1 and CDR2: SGHDN and FVKESK. The CDR3 nucleotides read TGTGCCAGCAGCCAGACGGGACAGCCACTAAGGGAAAAACTGTTTTTT. The encoded protein is CASSQTGQPLREKLFF.

The genes are TRBV4-1 and TRBJ2-7; D gene unclear. Germline values: CDR1 MGHRA, CDR2 YSYEKL. The CDR3 spans 13 residues. The ends were cut back, 1 base at V and 0 bases at J, with 4 bases in the middle. The CDR3 DNA is TGCGCCAGCAGCCAAGCGAGCTCCTACGAGCAGTACTTC. Its protein is CASSQASSYEQYF.

The rearrangement joins TRBV29-1 to TRBJ1-3, with TRBD1 as a possible D gene (6 bases). Germline V gene data show CDR1 as SQVTM and CDR2 as ANQGSEA. The germline V and J ends were trimmed by 1 base and 6 bases, with 13 bases remaining between them. The CDR3 spans 14 residues. The CDR3 DNA reads TGCAGCGTTGAAGTTGGGGGCTTCAAAAACACCATATATTTT. This encodes CSVEVGGFKNTIYF.

The rearrangement links TRBV7-8 to TRBJ2-1; weak D call: TRBD1 (6 bases). CDR1 SGHVS and CDR2 FQNEAQ come from the germline V gene. With 4 bases removed from V and 7 bases from J, the gap between germline ends came to 17 bases. The CDR3 spans 15 residues. In nucleotides, the CDR3 is TGTGCCAGCAGCTCATTACAGGGATGGGGAAATGAGCAGTTCTTC. This translates into CASSSLQGWGNEQFF.

The CDR3 is CASSYSSLNNEQFF. The CDR3 nucleotides are TGTGCCAGCAGTTACTCGAGCCTGAACAATGAGCAGTTCTTC. The rearrangement joins TRBV6-2 or TRBV6-3 to TRBJ2-1; D ambiguous. Trimming left V 0 bases short and J 5 bases short, with 8 bases between. The CDR3 spans 14 residues. In germline, CDR1 is MNHEY, CDR2 SVGEGT.

The chain carries TRBV5-5 and TRBJ1-1; 7 bases map to TRBD1. Looked up from germline, CDR1 is SGHKS and CDR2 is YYEKEE (reference sequence). The CDR3 extends over 13 amino acids. J lost 8 bases, V lost 7 bases, and 11 bases had no gene match. CDR3 in amino acids: CASFLGRQGEAFF. The CDR3, as DNA: TGTGCCAGCTTCCTAGGGAGACAGGGAGAAGCTTTCTTT.

A few counts support this clone. This chain connects TRBV14 to TRBJ1-1; 7 bases map to TRBD1. CDR1 and CDR2 from the germline V gene are SGHDN and FVKESK. This CDR3 has 15 residues. V lost 4 bases and J lost 6; bases outside the gene matches: 11. For the CDR3, the DNA is TGTGCCAGCAGCCGTAATACAGGGGCCCCGGCTGAAGCTTTCTTT. Its translation is CASSRNTGAPAEAFF.